This T cell receptor (beta chain) originates from a study of blood T cells in healthy people across ages. A sample-barcoded 5' primer and a J-beta primer mix were used in a second PCR of roughly 7 to 12 cycles. TCRdb analysed the 5' RACE reads with MiXCR anew, one entry per CDR3 protein. The repertoire has hundreds of thousands of distinct CDR3 sequences, nearly 60% of them found once; the top ten carry roughly 20%. Donors were systemically healthy Caucasian individuals from Russia aged roughly 6 to 95 years. The study's findings and limits: Older age coincided with a roughly linear decline in TCR beta diversity per million T cells.

Trimming at V came to 3 bases and at J to 5 bases, leaving 10 bases not matched to a gene. The CDR3 has 16 amino acids. Germline V lookup: CDR1 DFQATT, CDR2 SNEGSKA (reference sequence). A note on this clonotype: Its antigen remains unknown.

Material: blood. This receptor was taken from a man aged 25-45 years in good health. This sequence joins TRBV20-1 and TRBJ1-5; 10 bases line up with TRBD1. In nucleotides, the CDR3 is TGCAGTGCTAGGAATAGAGGGACAGGGGTCCATCAGCCCCAGCATTTT. It translates to CSARNRGTGVHQPQHF.